This T cell receptor beta chain stems from a study of T cell repertoires in cytomegalovirus infection. At the level of the study: The public TCR beta signatures pointed to both CMV infection and matching HLA type. Overall study results and limits: Identification of carriers of CMV plus the relevant HLA was achieved through cumulative public TCR beta family frequency. Ex vivo, HLA-C-restricted CMV-specific TCR beta clonotypes prevailed over the rest of the response.

This clonotype was seen many times. Its target is unknown. CDR1 and CDR2 (germline): SGHTA, FQGNSA. V dropped 0 bases and J dropped 1 base, with 7 bases sitting between them. CDR3 size: 14 residues. TCRdb itself ran the reads through MiXCR, one entry per CDR3 protein. The table lists under 150,000 distinct CDR3 sequences, approximately 9.2% of them singletons, with roughly 9.1% in the top ten. The chain uses TRBV7-2 and TRBJ2-7; D possibly corresponds to TRBD1 (5 bases). The sequenced sample was PBMCs. The TCR originated in a human donor in good health (CMV status not recorded). Some clones in this sample may be carry-over from other donors' samples. CDR3 residues: CASSLARQSYEQYF. The CDR3 bases are TGTGCCAGCAGCTTAGCGCGACAGTCCTACGAGCAGTACTTC.